One sample yielded the 27 T cell receptor beta chains listed below, sequenced in a study of control samples from healthy donors and cancer patients. The protocol was immunoSEQ multiplex PCR, while the TCRdb copy is restricted to in-frame clones and leaves out a portion. The profile covers under 150,000 clones, with around 90% appearing a single time and less than 9.5% taken by the ten largest. Sequencing was carried out using blood. The receptors derive from a man in his forties or fifties in good health.

V is TRBV11-3 and J is TRBJ2-1; D might be TRBD2 (6 bases). Trimming removed 3 bases from V and 0 bases from J, with 9 bases in between. CDR1 is SGHNT and CDR2 is YENEEA in the germline V gene. CDR3 length: 15 amino acids. The CDR3 is CASSLPGSSYNEQFF. The DNA for the CDR3 is TGTGCCAGCAGCTTGCCCGGGAGCTCCTACAATGAGCAGTTCTTC. The complete variable domain, with remaining parts taken from reference TRBV11-3 and TRBJ2-1, reads EAGVVQSPRYKIIEKKQPVAFWCNPISGHNTLYWYLQNLGQGPELLIRYENEEAVDDSQLPKDRFSAERLKGVDSTLKIQPAELGDSAVYLCASSLPGSSYNEQFFGPGTRLTVL.

V is TRBV5-1 and J is TRBJ2-1, with D tentatively TRBD1 or TRBD2 (5 bases each). Germline CDR1 SGHRS, CDR2 YFSETQ. V was cut by 0 bases and J by 1 base, with 14 bases left in between. The CDR3 loop spans 17 amino acids. The CDR3 nucleotides read TGCGCCAGCAGCTTGGCCTCTGGGACCGCGTCCTACAATGAGCAGTTCTTC. This sequence encodes CASSLASGTASYNEQFF.

The chain links TRBV5-6 to TRBJ2-7; 12 bases are shared with TRBD2. Trimming cost V 4 bases and J 4 bases; bases outside gene matches: 6. CDR1 is SGHDT and CDR2 is YYEEEE in the germline V gene. The CDR3 contains 15 residues. CDR3 sequence reads: CASSNGLAGIYEQYF. In DNA form, the CDR3 reads TGTGCCAGCAGCAACGGACTAGCGGGGATATACGAGCAGTACTTC.

This chain uses TRBV12-3 or TRBV12-4 with TRBJ2-4; a weak D match, TRBD1 (5 bases). The CDR3 extends over 12 amino acids. V lost 3 bases and J 7 bases, leaving 7 bases between the germline ends. The CDR3, as DNA: TGTGCCAGCAGTTTCTCAGGGAACATTCAGTACTTC. It codes for CASSFSGNIQYF.

V gene TRBV19 combines with J gene TRBJ1-2; the D is unclear. The CDR3 covers 13 residues. The ends were cut back, 3 bases at V and 5 bases at J, with 10 bases in the middle. From germline, CDR1 is LNHDA and CDR2 SQIVND (reference sequence). In DNA form, the CDR3 reads TGTGCCAGTAGTATGGTAGGAGGGTATGGCTACACCTTC. Amino acid sequence: CASSMVGGYGYTF.

This clone was recorded a few times. This sequence joins TRBV5-1 and TRBJ2-7; D not certain. The V end was cut by 7 bases, the J end by 1 base, with 9 bases between. The V gene's germline CDR1 is SGHRS and CDR2 YFSETQ. The CDR3 totals 12 residues. CDR3 sequence: CASGTGSYEQYF. The DNA of the CDR3 is TGCGCCAGCGGCACGGGTTCCTACGAGCAGTACTTC. The entire variable domain, with the rest obtained from reference TRBV5-1 and TRBJ2-7, is as follows: KAGVTQTPRYLIKTRGQQVTLSCSPISGHRSVSWYQQTPGQGLQFLFEYFSETQRNKGNFPGRFSGRQFSNSRSEMNVSTLELGDSALYLCASGTGSYEQYFGPGTRLTVT.

V is TRBV6-5 and J is TRBJ2-2; D remains ambiguous. Germline CDR1 is MNHEY and CDR2 is SVGAGI. The CDR3 sequence is 14 residues long. V was cut by 5 bases and J by 2 bases, with 9 bases left in between. The CDR3 DNA sequence: TGTGCCAGCAGTCAACGACACAACACCGGGGAGCTGTTTTTT. Translating gives CASSQRHNTGELFF.

V and J are TRBV3-1 (or the pseudogene TRBV3-2) and TRBJ2-7; D perhaps matches TRBD1 (5 bases). Trimming removed 2 bases at V and 2 bases at J, with 13 bases between. The CDR3 runs to 15 residues. CDR1 is LGHDT, CDR2 YNNKEL, per germline (reference sequence). For the CDR3, the DNA is TGTGCCAGCAGCCAACGTCCAGCAGGGCCCTACGAGCAGTACTTC. It yields the protein CASSQRPAGPYEQYF.

The chain recombines TRBV6-2 or TRBV6-3 with TRBJ2-1; unclear D gene. V was cut by 2 bases and J by 12 bases, with 14 bases left in between. Germline V gene sequence: CDR1 MNHEY, CDR2 SVGEGT. This CDR3 comprises 13 residues. The CDR3 spells CASSYGIISGQFF. The CDR3 DNA sequence: TGTGCCAGCAGTTACGGGATAATAAGTGGGCAGTTCTTC.

The chain joins TRBV5-4 to TRBJ1-4, with D hard to call. The length of the CDR3 is 15 residues. V gave up 7 bases and J gave up 3 bases, with 16 bases separating them. Germline V CDR1 and CDR2: SGHNT, YYREEE (reference sequence). Written as DNA, the CDR3 is TGTGCCAGCTCACGGAGTGGGAGCTCTAATGAAAAACTGTTTTTT. It specifies CASSRSGSSNEKLFF. The full variable domain, with the rest looked up from reference TRBV5-4 and TRBJ1-4, is ETGVTQSPTHLIKTRGQQVTLRCSSQSGHNTVSWYQQALGQGPQFIFQYYREEENGRGNFPPRFSGLQFPNYSSELNVNALELDDSALYLCASSRSGSSNEKLFFGSGTQLSVL.

The CDR3 nucleotides read TGTGCCAGCAGTGAGACTAGCGGGGCGGAGCAGTTCTTC. Translated, it gives CASSETSGAEQFF. The chain recombines TRBV2 with TRBJ2-1; 11 nucleotides line up with TRBD2. J lost 10 bases, V lost 3 bases, and 2 bases had no gene match. The CDR3 extends over 13 amino acids. Germline CDR1 reads SNHLY; CDR2 reads FYNNEI.

The chain employs TRBV24-1 and TRBJ1-6, with 11 bases lining up with TRBD1. V dropped 4 bases and J dropped 5; count of bases not matched to a gene: 3. CDR1 and CDR2 (germline): KGHDR, SFDVKD. The CDR3 has 16 residues. This CDR3 reads CATSDPGQGDNSPLHF. CDR3 coding DNA: TGTGCCACCAGTGACCCGGGACAGGGGGATAATTCACCCCTCCACTTT.

The V gene is TRBV7-2, the J gene TRBJ2-3; either TRBD1 or TRBD2 may supply D (6 bases each). Germline V gene lookup returns CDR1 SGHTA and CDR2 FQGNSA. The CDR3 contains 14 residues. V lost 2 bases to trimming and J lost 4 bases, with 10 bases between them. CDR3 amino acids: CASSLSGGPDTQYF. Here the CDR3 DNA reads TGTGCCAGCAGCTTATCTGGGGGGCCAGATACGCAGTATTTT. Combining the CDR3 with reference TRBV7-2 and TRBJ2-3 gives the whole variable domain GAGVSQSPSNKVTEKGKDVELRCDPISGHTALYWYRQSLGQGLEFLIYFQGNSAPDKSGLPSDRFSAERTGGSVSTLTIQRTQQEDSAVYLCASSLSGGPDTQYFGPGTRLTVL.

This chain joins TRBV12-3 or TRBV12-4 and TRBJ2-3; D not resolved. The ends were cut back, 2 bases at V and 0 bases at J, with 3 bases in the middle. This CDR3 contains 13 residues. DNA for the CDR3: TGTGCCAGCAGTTTATTTAGCACAGATACGCAGTATTTT. The encoded protein is CASSLFSTDTQYF.

V and J are TRBV12-5 and TRBJ1-2; D remains unclear. V lost 0 bases to trimming and J lost 8 bases, with 16 bases between them. Germline CDR1 and CDR2: LGHNT and FRNRAP. This CDR3 contains 15 residues. CDR3 sequence (DNA): TGTGCTAGTGGTTTGGTACATGTCGATCTGGGCGGCTACACCTTC. Translation: CASGLVHVDLGGYTF.

The chain carries TRBV6-5 and TRBJ2-1; the match to TRBD2 covers 14 bases. The ends lost 4 bases at V and 10 bases at J; junction bases unmatched: 6. The CDR3 runs 15 residues. Germline lookup yields CDR1 MNHEY and CDR2 SVGAGI. The CDR3 bases are TGTGCCAGCAGTTTAAGACTAGCGGGGGGGCTCGAGCAGTTCTTC. Translation: CASSLRLAGGLEQFF.

This chain links TRBV30 with TRBJ2-7, with D maybe TRBD1 (5 bases). V was trimmed by 0 bases and J by 5 bases, leaving 17 bases between them. This CDR3 contains 15 residues. Per the germline V gene, CDR1 is GTSNPN and CDR2 is SVGIG (reference sequence). Here the CDR3 DNA reads TGTGCCTGGAGTGTATTCCCTAGGGGCAGGAACGAGCAGTACTTC. This translates into CAWSVFPRGRNEQYF.

The rearrangement uses TRBV9 and TRBJ2-5; D perhaps matches TRBD2 (5 bases). Trimming left V 2 bases short and J 1 base short, with 9 bases between. Germline V gene data show CDR1 as SGDLS and CDR2 as YYNGEE. The CDR3 is made up of 14 amino acids. CDR3 protein: CASSVTTIQETQYF. The CDR3 DNA reads as TGTGCCAGCAGCGTTACGACTATCCAAGAGACCCAGTACTTC.

The V gene is TRBV7-2, the J gene TRBJ2-7, with D maybe TRBD2 (5 bases). Per the germline V gene, CDR1 is SGHTA and CDR2 is FQGNSA. Trimming pared 4 bases from V and 7 bases from J, leaving 14 bases between. The CDR3 spans 13 residues. The CDR3 bases are TGTGCCAGCAGCTCCGGGCTGCCGGGGGAGCAGTACTTC. Translating it yields CASSSGLPGEQYF.

The J gene is TRBJ1-2, the V gene TRBV6-6; 9 bases fit TRBD1. Germline CDR1 is MNHNY and CDR2 is SVGAGI (reference sequence). Trimming removed 2 bases from V and 5 bases from J; junction bases left unmatched: 6. The CDR3 is 15 amino acids. This CDR3 reads CASSYVRQGVYGYTF. The DNA for the CDR3 is TGTGCCAGCAGTTACGTGAGACAGGGGGTTTATGGCTACACCTTC.

V gene TRBV7-2 combines with J gene TRBJ1-1; 8 bases are shared with TRBD1. The V gene's germline CDR1 is SGHTA and CDR2 FQGNSA. This CDR3 spans 14 amino acids. V gave up 5 bases and J gave up 4 bases; unmatched junction bases: 6. CDR3 sequence reads: CASSPKTGATEAFF. In DNA, the CDR3 is TGTGCCAGCAGCCCGAAGACAGGGGCCACTGAAGCTTTCTTT.

This clone came up a few times. The V gene is TRBV12-3 or TRBV12-4, the J gene TRBJ1-3; D remains ambiguous. V was cut by 2 bases and J by 4 bases, with 3 bases left in between. This CDR3 contains 12 residues. In nucleotides, the CDR3 is TGTGCCAGCAGTTTAAACGGAAACACCATATATTTT. Translating gives CASSLNGNTIYF.

This sequence joins TRBV6-4 and TRBJ1-1; D possibly corresponds to TRBD1 (5 bases). CDR3 length equals 13 residues. Germline V CDR1 and CDR2: MRHNA, SNTAGT. V was pared by 4 bases and J by 0 bases, with 6 bases between. In DNA form, the CDR3 reads TGTGCCAGCAGTGCGGGGGTGAACACTGAAGCTTTCTTT. It codes for CASSAGVNTEAFF.

The CDR3 here is CAGMGGRSYEQYF. The CDR3 DNA reads as TGTGCCGGCATGGGGGGCCGCTCCTACGAGCAGTACTTC. The chain links TRBV30 to TRBJ2-7; possibly TRBD1 or TRBD2 for D (6 bases each). Germline values: CDR1 GTSNPN, CDR2 SVGIG (reference sequence). The CDR3 runs 13 residues. V gave up 8 bases and J gave up 0 bases, with 14 bases separating them.

The V and J genes are TRBV2 and TRBJ2-3; D remains ambiguous. Per the germline V gene, CDR1 is SNHLY and CDR2 is FYNNEI. CDR3 length: 13 residues. The germline V and J ends were trimmed by 7 bases and 2 bases, with 10 bases remaining between them. In nucleotides, the CDR3 is TGTGCCAGCAATGGACCCTTCACAGATACGCAGTATTTT. Residues: CASNGPFTDTQYF.

The chain joins TRBV7-2 to TRBJ1-3; D unclear. The CDR3 is 12 residues long. The V and J ends lost 1 base and 4 bases respectively, with 2 bases between them. CDR1 SGHTA and CDR2 FQGNSA come from the germline V gene. The CDR3: CASSLEGNTIYF. CDR3 coding DNA: TGTGCCAGCAGCTTAGAAGGAAACACCATATATTTT.

The chain is built from TRBV2 and TRBJ1-1; no firm D call. This CDR3 contains 13 residues. The V and J ends lost 7 bases and 1 base respectively, with 10 bases between them. Germline values: CDR1 SNHLY, CDR2 FYNNEI. The CDR3 sequence is CASNYRANTEAFF. The CDR3 coding sequence is TGTGCCAGCAATTATCGGGCGAACACTGAAGCTTTCTTT.